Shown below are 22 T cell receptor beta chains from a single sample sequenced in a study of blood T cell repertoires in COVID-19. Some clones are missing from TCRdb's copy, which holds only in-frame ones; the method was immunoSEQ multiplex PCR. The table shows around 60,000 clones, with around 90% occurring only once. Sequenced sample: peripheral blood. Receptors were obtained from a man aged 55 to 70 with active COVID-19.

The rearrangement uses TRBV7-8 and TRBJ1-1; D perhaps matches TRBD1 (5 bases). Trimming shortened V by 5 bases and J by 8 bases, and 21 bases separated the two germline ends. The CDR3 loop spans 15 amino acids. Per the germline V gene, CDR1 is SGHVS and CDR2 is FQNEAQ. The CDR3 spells CASSDWGVAYSEAFF. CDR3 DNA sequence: TGTGCCAGCAGCGATTGGGGGGTCGCGTACAGCGAAGCTTTCTTT.

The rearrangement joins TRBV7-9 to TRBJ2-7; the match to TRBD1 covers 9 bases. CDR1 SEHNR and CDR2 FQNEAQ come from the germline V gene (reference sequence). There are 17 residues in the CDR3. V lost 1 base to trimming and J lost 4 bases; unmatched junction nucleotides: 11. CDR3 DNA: TGTGCCAGCAGCTTAGTAGTATCGTGGGACAGGGTTTACGAGCAGTACTTC. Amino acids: CASSLVVSWDRVYEQYF.

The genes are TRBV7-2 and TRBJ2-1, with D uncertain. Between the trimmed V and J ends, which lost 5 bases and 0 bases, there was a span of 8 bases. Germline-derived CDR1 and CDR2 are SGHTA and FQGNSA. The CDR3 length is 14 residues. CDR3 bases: TGTGCCAGCAGCCAACTGAGCTCCTACAATGAGCAGTTCTTC. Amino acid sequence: CASSQLSSYNEQFF.

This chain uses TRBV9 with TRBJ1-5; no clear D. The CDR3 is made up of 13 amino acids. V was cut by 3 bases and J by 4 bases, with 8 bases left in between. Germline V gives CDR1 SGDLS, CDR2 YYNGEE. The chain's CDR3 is CASSAELNQPQHF. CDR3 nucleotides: TGTGCCAGCAGCGCCGAACTGAATCAGCCCCAGCATTTT. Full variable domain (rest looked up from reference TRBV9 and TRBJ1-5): DSGVTQTPKHLITATGQRVTLRCSPRSGDLSVYWYQQSLDQGLQFLIQYYNGEERAKGNILERFSAQQFPDLHSELNLSSLELGDSALYFCASSAELNQPQHFGDGTRLSIL.

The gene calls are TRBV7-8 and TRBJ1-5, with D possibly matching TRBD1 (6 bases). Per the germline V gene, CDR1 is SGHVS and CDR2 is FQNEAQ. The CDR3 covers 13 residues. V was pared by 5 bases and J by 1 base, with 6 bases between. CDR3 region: CASSTGSNQPQHF. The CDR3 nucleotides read TGTGCCAGCAGCACAGGGAGCAATCAGCCCCAGCATTTT.

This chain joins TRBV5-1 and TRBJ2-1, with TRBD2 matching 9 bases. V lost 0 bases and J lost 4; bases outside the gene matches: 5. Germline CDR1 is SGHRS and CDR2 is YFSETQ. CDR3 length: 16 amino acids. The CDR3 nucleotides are TGCGCCAGCAGCTTGGCCTTAGCGGGGGCTTACAATGAGCAGTTCTTC. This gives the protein CASSLALAGAYNEQFF.

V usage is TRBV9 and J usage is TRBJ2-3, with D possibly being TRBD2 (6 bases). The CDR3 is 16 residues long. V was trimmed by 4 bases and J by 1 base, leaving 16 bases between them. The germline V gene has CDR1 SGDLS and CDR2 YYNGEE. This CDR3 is CASSLVPGLGTDTQYF. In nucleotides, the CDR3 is TGTGCCAGCAGCCTAGTTCCGGGACTGGGCACAGATACGCAGTATTTT.

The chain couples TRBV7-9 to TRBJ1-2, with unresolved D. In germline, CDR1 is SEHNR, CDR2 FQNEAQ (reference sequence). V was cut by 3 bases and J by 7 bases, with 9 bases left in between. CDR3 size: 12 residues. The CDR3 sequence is CASSFEQTGYTF. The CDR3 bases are TGTGCCAGCAGCTTTGAACAGACTGGCTACACCTTC.

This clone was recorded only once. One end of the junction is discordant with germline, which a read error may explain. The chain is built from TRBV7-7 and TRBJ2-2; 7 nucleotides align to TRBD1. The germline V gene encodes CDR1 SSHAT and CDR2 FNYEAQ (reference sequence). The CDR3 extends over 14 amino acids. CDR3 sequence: CASSSRQGTGELFF. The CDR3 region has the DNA TGTGCTAGCAGTTCCCGACAGGGTACCGGGGAGCTGTTTTTT.

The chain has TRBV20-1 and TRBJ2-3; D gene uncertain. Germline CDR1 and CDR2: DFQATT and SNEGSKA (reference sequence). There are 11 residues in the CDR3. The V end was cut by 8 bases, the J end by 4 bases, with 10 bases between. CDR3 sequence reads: CSPASPDTQYF. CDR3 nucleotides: TGCAGTCCAGCGTCGCCAGATACGCAGTATTTT.

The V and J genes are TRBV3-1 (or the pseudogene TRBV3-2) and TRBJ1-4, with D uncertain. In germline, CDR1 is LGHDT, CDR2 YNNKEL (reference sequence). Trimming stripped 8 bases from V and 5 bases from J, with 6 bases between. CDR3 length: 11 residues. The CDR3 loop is CASSRNEKLFF. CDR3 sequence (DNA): TGTGCCAGCTCCAGGAATGAAAAACTGTTTTTT.

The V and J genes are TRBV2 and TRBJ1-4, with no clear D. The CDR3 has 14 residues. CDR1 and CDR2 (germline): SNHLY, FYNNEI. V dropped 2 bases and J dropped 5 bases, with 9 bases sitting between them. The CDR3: CASSERQRNEKLFF. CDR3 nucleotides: TGTGCCAGCAGTGAAAGGCAGCGAAATGAAAAACTGTTTTTT. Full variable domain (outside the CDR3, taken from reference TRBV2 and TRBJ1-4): EPEVTQTPSHQVTQMGQEVILRCVPISNHLYFYWYRQILGQKVEFLVSFYNNEISEKSEIFDDQFSVERPDGSNFTLKIRSTKLEDSAMYFCASSERQRNEKLFFGSGTQLSVL.

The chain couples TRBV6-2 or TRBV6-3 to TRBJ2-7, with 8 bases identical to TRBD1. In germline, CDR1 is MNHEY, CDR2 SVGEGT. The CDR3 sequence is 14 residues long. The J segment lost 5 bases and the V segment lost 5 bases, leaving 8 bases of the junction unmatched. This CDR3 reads CASSPRTGSDEQYF. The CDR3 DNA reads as TGTGCCAGCAGTCCACGGACAGGGAGTGACGAGCAGTACTTC.

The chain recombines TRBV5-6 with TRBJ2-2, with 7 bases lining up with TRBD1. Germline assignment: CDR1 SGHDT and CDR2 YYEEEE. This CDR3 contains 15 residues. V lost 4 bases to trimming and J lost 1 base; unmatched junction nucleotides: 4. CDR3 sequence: CASSLWDRNTGELFF. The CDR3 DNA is TGTGCCAGCAGCCTGTGGGACAGGAACACCGGGGAGCTGTTTTTT.

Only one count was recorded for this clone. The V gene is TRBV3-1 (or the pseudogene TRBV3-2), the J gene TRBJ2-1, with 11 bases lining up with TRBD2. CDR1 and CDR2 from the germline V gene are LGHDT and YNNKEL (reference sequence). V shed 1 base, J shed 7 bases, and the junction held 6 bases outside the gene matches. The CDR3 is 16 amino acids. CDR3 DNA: TGTGCCAGCAGCCAAGCACTAGCGGGAGCAGGAAATGAGCAGTTCTTC. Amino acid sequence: CASSQALAGAGNEQFF.

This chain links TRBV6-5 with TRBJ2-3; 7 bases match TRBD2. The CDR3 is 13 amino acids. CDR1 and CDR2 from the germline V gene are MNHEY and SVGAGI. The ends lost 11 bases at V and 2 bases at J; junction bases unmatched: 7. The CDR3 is CAGGDYNTDTQYF. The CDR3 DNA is TGTGCCGGCGGGGACTATAACACAGATACGCAGTATTTT.

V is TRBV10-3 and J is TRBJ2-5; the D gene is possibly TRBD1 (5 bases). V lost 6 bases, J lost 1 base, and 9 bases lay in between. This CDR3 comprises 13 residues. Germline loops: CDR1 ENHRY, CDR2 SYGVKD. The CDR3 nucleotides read TGTGCCATCAGAGACAGCCTCCAAGAGACCCAGTACTTC. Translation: CAIRDSLQETQYF.

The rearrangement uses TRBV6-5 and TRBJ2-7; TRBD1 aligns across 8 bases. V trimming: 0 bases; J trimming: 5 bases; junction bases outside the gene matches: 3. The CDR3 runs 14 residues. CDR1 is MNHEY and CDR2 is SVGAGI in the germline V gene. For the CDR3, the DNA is TGTGCCAGCAGTTACTCGGGGACAGGCGACGAGCAGTACTTC. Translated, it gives CASSYSGTGDEQYF.

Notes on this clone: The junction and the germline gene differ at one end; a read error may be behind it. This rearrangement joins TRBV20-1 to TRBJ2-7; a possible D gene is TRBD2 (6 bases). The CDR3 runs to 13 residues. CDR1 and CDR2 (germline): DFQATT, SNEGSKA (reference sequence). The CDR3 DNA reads TGCAGCGCTAGTGGGACTGCTGCCTACGAGCAGTACTTC. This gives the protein CSASGTAAYEQYF.

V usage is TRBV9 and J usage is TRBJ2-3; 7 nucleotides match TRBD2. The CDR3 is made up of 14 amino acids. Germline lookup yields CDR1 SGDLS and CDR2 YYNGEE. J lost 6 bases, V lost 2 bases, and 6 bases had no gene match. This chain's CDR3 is CASSVAGVRDTQYF. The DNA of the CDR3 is TGTGCCAGCAGCGTCGCGGGAGTTAGGGATACGCAGTATTTT.

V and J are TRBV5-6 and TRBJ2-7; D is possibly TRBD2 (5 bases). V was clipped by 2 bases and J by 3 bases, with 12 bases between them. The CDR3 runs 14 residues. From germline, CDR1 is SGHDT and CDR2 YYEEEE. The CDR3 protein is CASSLKGLSYEQYF. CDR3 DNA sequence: TGTGCCAGCAGCTTAAAAGGACTTAGCTACGAGCAGTACTTC.

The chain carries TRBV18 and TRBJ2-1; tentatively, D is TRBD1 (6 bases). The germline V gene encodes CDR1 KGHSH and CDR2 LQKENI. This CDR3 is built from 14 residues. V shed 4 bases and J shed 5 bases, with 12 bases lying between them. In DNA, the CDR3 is TGTGCCAGCTCACGACAGGTGGAGGACAATGAGCAGTTCTTC. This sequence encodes CASSRQVEDNEQFF. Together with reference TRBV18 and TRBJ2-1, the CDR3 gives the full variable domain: NAGVMQNPRHLVRRRGQEARLRCSPMKGHSHVYWYRQLPEEGLKFMVYLQKENIIDESGMPKERFSAEFPKEGPSILRIQQVVRGDSAAYFCASSRQVEDNEQFFGPGTRLTVL.